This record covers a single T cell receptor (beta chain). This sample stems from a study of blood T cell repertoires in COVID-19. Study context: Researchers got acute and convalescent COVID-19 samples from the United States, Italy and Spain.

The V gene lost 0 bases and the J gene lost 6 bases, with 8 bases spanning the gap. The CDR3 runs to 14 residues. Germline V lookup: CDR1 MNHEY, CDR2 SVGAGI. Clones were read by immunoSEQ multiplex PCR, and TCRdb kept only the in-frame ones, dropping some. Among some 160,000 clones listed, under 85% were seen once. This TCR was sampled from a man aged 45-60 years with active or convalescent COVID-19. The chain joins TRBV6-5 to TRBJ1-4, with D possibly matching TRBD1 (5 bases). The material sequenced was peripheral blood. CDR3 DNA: TGTGCCAGCAGTTACTCCGGGGGTTATGAAAAACTGTTTTTT. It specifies CASSYSGGYEKLFF.